Included here is one T cell receptor (beta chain) sequence, with context. Its antigen is unidentified. This entry is derived from a study of T cell responses to AZD1222 COVID-19 vaccine. V shed 6 bases and J 1 base; nucleotides not matched to a gene: 6. This CDR3 is 16 amino acids long. Per germline, CDR1 LNHDA and CDR2 SQIVND (reference sequence). Sequencing used immunoSEQ multiplex PCR; TCRdb keeps in-frame clones, though not all of them. Of about 170,000 clones in the sample, approximately 90% were seen once. Study-wide points: Reports indicate that nearly half of spike-specific TCRs are directed at unmutated variant regions.

This TCR derives from an adult who received the AZD1222 COVID-19 vaccine. V usage is TRBV19 and J usage is TRBJ1-6; 7 bases fit TRBD1. This sample comprised peripheral blood, obtained 28 days after the second AZD1222 dose. The CDR3 loop is CASRPQGSSYNSPLHF. DNA of the CDR3: TGTGCCAGTAGACCACAGGGGAGTTCCTATAATTCACCCCTCCACTTT.